Listed below are T cell receptor beta chains from one sample, sequenced in a study of blood T cell repertoires in COVID-19. Here immunoSEQ multiplex PCR was the method, and the copy in TCRdb shows in-frame clones only, minus some. The sample gives some 69,000 clones, approximately 88% of which show up once; more than 2.5% is in the top ten. Sequenced material: peripheral blood. The receptors shown here come from an elderly man with active or convalescent COVID-19. Both conserved end residues are part of each CDR3. Fields, in order: V gene, J gene, clone size, D gene, CDR3 protein, CDR3 DNA. A D gene is named only where the DNA matches it firmly. For some rows the clone size is stated as once, few or many, or as a class when expanded; others skip it.

>TRBV5-1|TRBJ2-5|NA|NA
CASSLWTAEETQYF
TGCGCCAGCAGCTTGTGGACAGCTGAGGAGACCCAGTACTTC
>TRBV5-8|TRBJ2-7|NA|NA
CASSLGPQGEQYF
TGTGCCAGCAGCTTAGGGCCTCAGGGTGAGCAGTACTTC
>TRBV6-5|TRBJ1-1|once|TRBD1
CASSLGTGGVTEAFF
TGTGCCAGCAGTCTCGGGACAGGGGGAGTTACTGAAGCTTTCTTT
>TRBV19|TRBJ2-1|NA|TRBD2
CASRQGLVYNEQFF
TGTGCCAGTAGACAAGGACTAGTCTACAATGAGCAGTTCTTC
>TRBV12-3/TRBV12-4|TRBJ1-2|once|TRBD1
CASSFRGGVGYTF
TGTGCCAGCAGTTTCAGAGGGGGCGTTGGCTACACCTTC
>TRBV7-8|TRBJ1-1|NA|NA
CASSLTGTRRNTEAFF
TGTGCCAGCAGCTTAACTGGGACACGAAGAAACACTGAAGCTTTCTTT
>TRBV3-1/TRBV3-2|TRBJ1-5|NA|NA
CASSQDPGRSQPQHF
TGTGCCAGCAGCCAAGATCCGGGTAGGAGTCAGCCCCAGCATTTT
>TRBV28|TRBJ1-1|NA|NA
CASSSQKLGMNTEAFF
TGTGCCAGCAGTTCGCAAAAGTTGGGCATGAACACTGAAGCTTTCTTT
>TRBV7-9|TRBJ1-3|NA|NA
CASSLRGSGNTIYF
TGTGCCAGCAGCCTCCGGGGCTCTGGAAACACCATATATTTT
>TRBV5-1|TRBJ1-6|NA|TRBD1
CASSGPGQGNSPLHF
TGCGCCAGCAGCGGGCCGGGACAGGGTAATTCACCCCTCCACTTT
>TRBV7-9|TRBJ2-1|NA|NA
CASSRAGNEQFF
TGTGCCAGCAGCCGCGCCGGGAATGAGCAGTTCTTC
>TRBV2|TRBJ2-7|NA|NA
CASQGGQTYEQYF
TGTGCCAGCCAGGGCGGCCAGACCTACGAGCAGTACTTC
>TRBV2|TRBJ2-5|NA|TRBD1
CASSDGTGLQETQYF
TGTGCCAGCAGTGATGGGACAGGGCTCCAAGAGACCCAGTACTTC
>TRBV29-1|TRBJ1-1|NA|NA
CSVARNTEAFF
TGCAGCGTTGCGAGGAACACTGAAGCTTTCTTT
>TRBV18|TRBJ2-5|NA|NA
CASSPNRQETQYF
TGTGCCAGCTCACCGAACAGGCAAGAGACCCAGTACTTC
>TRBV28|TRBJ2-5|NA|TRBD2
CASSGGPETQYF
TGTGCCAGCTCGGGAGGCCCCGAGACCCAGTACTTC
>TRBV28|TRBJ1-2|NA|NA
CASSPLGNYGYTF
TGTGCCAGCAGCCCCCTAGGCAACTATGGCTACACCTTC
>TRBV11-3|TRBJ2-1|NA|TRBD2
CASSRRLAGASDEQFF
TGTGCCAGCAGCAGGAGGCTAGCGGGAGCCTCCGATGAGCAGTTCTTC
>TRBV2|TRBJ1-4|NA|NA
CASTPGGFSPNEKLFF
TGTGCCAGCACCCCCGGGGGGTTTTCCCCTAATGAAAAACTGTTTTTT
>TRBV3-1/TRBV3-2|TRBJ1-5|NA|NA
CASSSSRGASEPQHF
TGTGCCAGCAGTTCCTCGCGGGGCGCCTCCGAGCCCCAGCATTTT
>TRBV5-6|TRBJ2-2|NA|NA
CASSLSRQGHTGELFF
TGTGCCAGCAGCTTGTCACGGCAGGGCCACACCGGGGAGCTGTTTTTT
>TRBV5-4|TRBJ2-1|NA|TRBD2
CASSLPSGGAQQFF
TGTGCCAGCAGCTTGCCTAGCGGGGGGGCCCAGCAGTTCTTC
>TRBV5-1|TRBJ1-2|NA|TRBD1
CASSFGQGADGYTF
TGCGCCAGCAGCTTCGGACAGGGGGCAGATGGCTACACCTTC
>TRBV6-5|TRBJ1-2|NA|NA
CASRQNLNYGYTF
TGTGCCAGCAGACAGAATTTAAACTATGGCTACACCTTC
>TRBV10-3|TRBJ2-5|NA|TRBD1
CAISAGTGLGEETQYF
TGTGCCATCAGTGCGGGGACAGGGTTAGGAGAAGAGACCCAGTACTTC
>TRBV5-4|TRBJ1-2|NA|TRBD1
CASSFIGGDGYTF
TGTGCCAGCAGCTTTATAGGGGGCGATGGCTACACCTTC
>TRBV5-6|TRBJ2-6|once|NA
CASSLGASGANVLTF
TGTGCCAGCAGCTTGGGGGCCTCTGGGGCCAACGTCCTGACTTTC
>TRBV18|TRBJ2-1|NA|TRBD1
CASSPPPTVTGDDEQFF
TGTGCCAGCTCACCCCCTCCAACCGTAACAGGGGACGATGAGCAGTTCTTC
>TRBV5-1|TRBJ1-2|NA|TRBD1
CASSNAGQGAYGYTF
TGCGCCAGCAGCAACGCCGGACAGGGTGCCTATGGCTACACCTTC